A selection of T cell receptor beta chains follows, all from one sample in a study of Ad26.COV2.S vaccination and SARS-CoV-2 variants. Measured with immunoSEQ multiplex PCR; TCRdb has only the in-frame clones, and not every one. The data contain about 320,000 clones, approximately 86% of them seen just once; the ten biggest clones take up less than 2%. The source was peripheral blood, collected in a trial of Ad26.COV2.S vaccine versus placebo. These receptors were taken from a person between 18 and 60 years old who received the Ad26.COV2.S COVID-19 vaccine or a placebo. CDR3s include the opening cysteine and the closing phenylalanine or tryptophan. Fields, in order: D gene, clone size, V gene, J gene, CDR3 DNA, CDR3 protein. A D gene is named only where the DNA matches it firmly. Not every row has a clone size; where given, it reads once, few, many or a size class.

>.|.|TRBV6-1|TRBJ1-2
TGTGCCAGCAGTGAGGGACCCGGGGGTATCTATGGCTACACCTTC
CASSEGPGGIYGYTF
>TRBD1|.|TRBV4-3|TRBJ1-2
TGCGCCAGCAGCCAAAGCAAGGGGGCGAACTATGGCTACACCTTC
CASSQSKGANYGYTF
>TRBD1|.|TRBV5-1|TRBJ1-5
TGCGCCAGCAGGGAGGGATCAGGGGGCCTGAATCAGCCCCAGCATTTT
CASREGSGGLNQPQHF
>.|.|TRBV19|TRBJ1-2
TGTGCCAGTAGTAAAGGGGGATCTGGCTACACCTTC
CASSKGGSGYTF
>.|.|TRBV3-1/TRBV3-2|TRBJ1-5
TGTGCCAGCAGCCAGGCAGGGCAGCCCCAGCATTTT
CASSQAGQPQHF
>TRBD1|few|TRBV24-1|TRBJ2-1
TGTGCCACCAGTGATTCACGAGGGACAGGGTGGAATGAGCAGTTCTTC
CATSDSRGTGWNEQFF
>TRBD1|once|TRBV4-2|TRBJ1-2
TGTGCCAGCAGCCAAGTGGGGACAGGGGGCCTTGGCTACACCTTC
CASSQVGTGGLGYTF
>.|.|TRBV12-3/TRBV12-4|TRBJ1-1
TGTGCCAGCAGCCGTGGACCTTACACTGAAGCTTTCTTT
CASSRGPYTEAFF
>.|.|TRBV10-2|TRBJ2-2
TGCGCCAGCAGTGTCCTAATAGCGGCGAACACCGGGGAGCTGTTTTTT
CASSVLIAANTGELFF
>TRBD1|.|TRBV28|TRBJ1-3
TGTGCCAGCACGGGGAACAGGGGAAACTCTGGAAACACCATATATTTT
CASTGNRGNSGNTIYF
>.|.|TRBV6-5|TRBJ1-1
TGTGCCAGCAGTATGAGAATGAACACTGAAGCTTTCTTT
CASSMRMNTEAFF
>.|.|TRBV30|TRBJ2-2
TGTGCCTGGAGGGTGGGAGGGACAGCGAACACCGGGGAGCTGTTTTTT
CAWRVGGTANTGELFF
>TRBD1|.|TRBV6-2/TRBV6-3|TRBJ1-1
TGTGCCAGCAGTCGACAGGGCTTAGGGTTCTTCGGAGCTTTCTTT
CASSRQGLGFFGAFF
>TRBD1|.|TRBV6-2/TRBV6-3|TRBJ1-5
TGTGCCAGCAGTTACCCGGACAGGGGTACTCAGCCCCAGCATTTT
CASSYPDRGTQPQHF
>.|.|TRBV11-2|TRBJ2-1
TGTGCCAGCAGCCTTGGGAGGGGGCGGACTTACAATGAGCAGTTCTTC
CASSLGRGRTYNEQFF
>TRBD1|.|TRBV5-4|TRBJ2-1
TGTGCCAGCAGCTTGGACAGGGGTTCCTACAATGAGCAGTTCTTC
CASSLDRGSYNEQFF
>TRBD1|.|TRBV5-1|TRBJ1-1
TGCGCCAGCAGCTTTGCAGGGGGCAACACTGAAGCTTTCTTT
CASSFAGGNTEAFF
>.|.|TRBV7-9|TRBJ2-5
TGTGCCAGCAGCTTAGCTAGTTGGAGTGAGACCCAGTACTTC
CASSLASWSETQYF
>.|.|TRBV20-1|TRBJ1-2
TGCAGTGCTAGTTATCGGTTGGGGGCCTATGGCTACACCTTC
CSASYRLGAYGYTF
>.|.|TRBV5-8|TRBJ1-2
TGTGCCAGCAGCTTGCGAGGGCTTGACTATGGCTACACCTTC
CASSLRGLDYGYTF
>.|.|TRBV27|TRBJ1-5
TGTGCCAGCAGTTTGGCCCGACCCGGGGCCAATCAGCCCCAGCATTTT
CASSLARPGANQPQHF
>TRBD1|.|TRBV13|TRBJ1-1
TGTGCCAGCAGCTTCGACAGGGGTTTTGAAGCTTTCTTT
CASSFDRGFEAFF
>.|few|TRBV2|TRBJ2-2
TGTGCCAGCCGGGCCGGGGAGCTGTTTTTT
CASRAGELFF
>TRBD1|.|TRBV30|TRBJ1-5
TGTGCCTGGACCAAAGGGACAGGGCTCAATCAGCCCCAGCATTTT
CAWTKGTGLNQPQHF
>.|.|TRBV5-1|TRBJ1-6
TGCGCCAGCAGCTTAAGGGACACAGGCAATTCACCCCTCCACTTT
CASSLRDTGNSPLHF
>.|.|TRBV3-1/TRBV3-2|TRBJ2-1
TGTGCCAGCAGCCAACGGGGAGGGGGCCTCAATGAGCAGTTCTTC
CASSQRGGGLNEQFF
>TRBD1|.|TRBV5-8|TRBJ1-1
TGTGCCAGCAGCTTCCGGAGGACAGGGTATCGGAACACTGAAGCTTTCTTT
CASSFRRTGYRNTEAFF
>.|.|TRBV5-1|TRBJ1-1
TGCGCCAGCAGCTTGGTGAACAGGATGAACACTGAAGCTTTCTTT
CASSLVNRMNTEAFF
>.|.|TRBV5-1|TRBJ1-2
TGCGCCAGCAGCCGGGACACAACTAACTATGGCTACACCTTC
CASSRDTTNYGYTF
>.|.|TRBV28|TRBJ1-4
TGTGCCAGTACCGCCCAGGGCAGTGTTAATGAAAAACTGTTTTTT
CASTAQGSVNEKLFF
>.|.|TRBV6-5|TRBJ1-2
TGTGCCAGCAGTTACGGGGGCCGTAACTATGGCTACACCTTC
CASSYGGRNYGYTF
>.|.|TRBV4-3|TRBJ1-2
TGCGCCAGCAGCCAAGAGCGGGGGAGTAGTGGCTACACCTTC
CASSQERGSSGYTF
>.|.|TRBV24-1|TRBJ2-1
TGTGCCACCAGTGACTCGGGACTCAGAGGGCCGCAGTTCTTC
CATSDSGLRGPQFF
>.|.|TRBV27|TRBJ1-2
TGTGCCAGCAGAGTCAGGGGATCCAACTATGGCTACACCTTC
CASRVRGSNYGYTF
>TRBD1|.|TRBV19|TRBJ1-2
TGTGCCAGTAGTCCAGGGACAGGCCCGAACTATGGCTACACCTTC
CASSPGTGPNYGYTF
>.|.|TRBV6-5|TRBJ1-2
TGTGCCAGCAGCGCTACCCCGGGGGCGGGGTATGGCTACACCTTC
CASSATPGAGYGYTF
>TRBD1|.|TRBV6-5|TRBJ2-7
TGTGCCAGCAGTATCCGGACAGGCCGCGAGCAGTACTTC
CASSIRTGREQYF
>.|.|TRBV5-1|TRBJ1-2
TGCGCCAGCAGCTTGGCCAACAGGGCTAACTATGGCTACACCTTC
CASSLANRANYGYTF
>.|.|TRBV3-1/TRBV3-2|TRBJ2-2
TGTGCCAGCAGCCAAGATTCCTTCTGGACGACCGGGGAGCTGTTTTTT
CASSQDSFWTTGELFF
>TRBD1|.|TRBV15|TRBJ1-4
TGTGCCACCAGCTTCTTCCCTCGACAGGGAGTGCGTGAAAAACTGTTTTTT
CATSFFPRQGVREKLFF
>.|.|TRBV19|TRBJ1-1
TGTGCCAGTAGTTGGCGACAGGAGAACACTGAAGCTTTCTTT
CASSWRQENTEAFF
>.|.|TRBV6-1|TRBJ1-5
TGTGCCAGCAGTGAAGTCATGACGGGTCAGCCCCAGCATTTT
CASSEVMTGQPQHF
>TRBD1|.|TRBV30|TRBJ2-7
TGTGCCTGCTCCTGGGCAGGGGGTTTCTACGACGAGCAGTACTTC
CACSWAGGFYDEQYF
>.|.|TRBV5-5|TRBJ1-2
TGTGCCAGCAGCTTGGCCCTGGGTTCGGGTGGCTACACCTTC
CASSLALGSGGYTF
>TRBD1|.|TRBV5-6|TRBJ2-5
TGTGCCAGCAGCGCCGGACAGGGAGTTATCCAAGAGACCCAGTACTTC
CASSAGQGVIQETQYF
>TRBD1|.|TRBV25-1|TRBJ1-2
TGTGCCAGCAGTGACGTGACAGGGGGCAACTATGGCTACACCTTC
CASSDVTGGNYGYTF
>.|.|TRBV12-5|TRBJ2-3
TGTGCTAGTGGTTTGGTAGGCGGGGCCGGGGGTACGCAGTATTTT
CASGLVGGAGGTQYF
>TRBD2|.|TRBV5-1|TRBJ2-3
TGCGCCAGCAGCGGACAGACTAGCGGCTATTTAGATACGCAGTATTTT
CASSGQTSGYLDTQYF
>TRBD2|.|TRBV5-1|TRBJ2-5
TGCGCCAGCAGCTTCCGACTAGCGGGGGGGCAAGAGACCCAGTACTTC
CASSFRLAGGQETQYF
>TRBD2|.|TRBV5-4|TRBJ2-3
TGTGCCAGCAGCTTGGCGGGAGCTAGCGGGTACTCCACAGATACGCAGTATTTT
CASSLAGASGYSTDTQYF
>.|.|TRBV5-6|TRBJ1-4
TGTGCCAGCAGCTTGACCCCAGGGGAAAATGAAAAACTGTTTTTT
CASSLTPGENEKLFF
>.|once|TRBV9|TRBJ2-1
TGTGCCAGCAGCGTAGCACCAGGAAAGGCGGCGTTCTTC
CASSVAPGKAAFF
>.|once|TRBV5-6|TRBJ1-1
TGTGCCAGCGAGGGGGACGCCAAAATAGGGACTGAAGCTTTCTTT
CASEGDAKIGTEAFF
>.|once|TRBV2|TRBJ1-6
TGTGCCAGCATGGCAAGCTTTAATTCACCCCTCCACTTT
CASMASFNSPLHF